These 22 T cell receptor beta chains came from one sample sequenced in a study of Ad26.COV2.S vaccination and SARS-CoV-2 variants. Specified treatment: roughly 19 received Ad26.COV2.S at low or high dose, single or two shots; about 5 received placebo; per-sample allocation not given. Vaccine and placebo recipients were sampled on day 63 after the first injection. The assay was immunoSEQ multiplex PCR, and TCRdb's table has in-frame clones only and misses some. The table shows 350,000 to 450,000 clones, with over 75% occurring only once. Specimen: peripheral blood, collected in a trial of Ad26.COV2.S vaccine versus placebo. These receptors all stem from a person aged 18-65 years who received the Ad26.COV2.S COVID-19 vaccine or a placebo.

This chain uses TRBV30 with TRBJ2-5; 12 positions match TRBD2. V gave up 8 bases and J gave up 4 bases; unmatched junction bases: 5. Germline V lookup: CDR1 GTSNPN, CDR2 SVGIG (reference sequence). This CDR3 has 13 residues. CDR3 DNA: TGTGCCGCGACTAGCGGGGGATCAGAGACCCAGTACTTC. Residues: CAATSGGSETQYF.

The V and J genes are TRBV4-3 and TRBJ2-5; 8 nucleotides match TRBD2. The CDR3 contains 16 residues. V was pared by 0 bases and J by 5 bases, with 8 bases of the junction left unmatched. The germline V gene has CDR1 LGHNA and CDR2 YSLEER. CDR3 amino acids: CASSQDFTGGPETQYF. DNA of the CDR3: TGCGCCAGCAGCCAAGATTTTACGGGGGGGCCGGAGACCCAGTACTTC.

J is TRBJ1-4 and V is TRBV7-9, with TRBD1 matching 9 bases. This CDR3 has 14 residues. The germline V gene encodes CDR1 SEHNR and CDR2 FQNEAQ (reference sequence). J lost 8 bases, V lost 5 bases, and 6 bases had no gene match. CDR3 region: CASSPGQGEEKLFF. The CDR3 nucleotides are TGTGCCAGCAGCCCGGGACAGGGTGAGGAAAAACTGTTTTTT.

V usage is TRBV30 and J usage is TRBJ2-3, with 8 bases lining up with TRBD2. Trimming cost V 4 bases and J 2 bases; bases outside gene matches: 8. There are 15 residues in the CDR3. Germline V gene lookup returns CDR1 GTSNPN and CDR2 SVGIG (reference sequence). CDR3 DNA: TGTGCCTGGACAGGGAGCGGGGGACCCACAGATACGCAGTATTTT. Its translation: CAWTGSGGPTDTQYF.

V is TRBV4-1 and J is TRBJ1-2; a weak D match, TRBD1 (6 bases). V lost 1 base and J 4 bases, leaving 16 bases between the germline ends. This CDR3 is built from 16 residues. Germline lookup yields CDR1 MGHRA and CDR2 YSYEKL. The CDR3 DNA sequence: TGCGCCAGCAGCCAAGCCCACAGGGCCGACCCCTATGGCTACACCTTC. It codes for CASSQAHRADPYGYTF.

The chain uses TRBV3-1 (or the pseudogene TRBV3-2) and TRBJ2-1; no clear D. Trimming stripped 0 bases from V and 5 bases from J, with 8 bases between. The germline V gene encodes CDR1 LGHDT and CDR2 YNNKEL (reference sequence). The CDR3 sequence is 14 residues long. CDR3 DNA sequence: TGTGCCAGCAGCCAAGACCCTTCGGACAATGAGCAGTTCTTC. It specifies CASSQDPSDNEQFF.

CDR3 protein: CASSLQDTQYF. The CDR3 region has the DNA TGTGCCAGCAGTTTGCAGGATACGCAGTATTTT. The J gene is TRBJ2-3, the V gene TRBV12-3 or TRBV12-4, with D unclear. V lost 3 bases and J lost 6, with 4 bases in between. The CDR3 is made up of 11 amino acids.

The chain combines TRBV7-3 with TRBJ2-2; D gene unclear. The CDR3 totals 14 residues. Germline V gives CDR1 SGHTA, CDR2 FQGTGA. Trimming removed 1 base at V and 4 bases at J, with 7 bases between. This CDR3 is CASSLNGGTGELFF. For the CDR3, the DNA is TGTGCCAGCAGCTTAAATGGTGGCACCGGGGAGCTGTTTTTT.

The V and J genes are TRBV5-3 and TRBJ2-3; 13 nucleotides match TRBD2. TRBV5-3 is flagged as an ORF with uncertain function. CDR3 length: 22 residues. J gave up 2 bases and V 0 bases, and 18 bases lay outside the gene matches. The DNA for the CDR3 is TGTGCCAGAAGCTTGGCCGGAAAGACTAGCGGGGGGCCTCCCTATCTCACAGATACGCAGTATTTT. Protein product: CARSLAGKTSGGPPYLTDTQYF.

The V gene is TRBV4-2, the J gene TRBJ1-4; D is unclear. The CDR3 totals 16 residues. V lost 5 bases, J lost 0 bases, and 13 bases lay in between. Germline-derived CDR1 and CDR2 are LGHNA and YNFKEQ. The CDR3 sequence: CASSNTRGTTNEKLFF. The DNA for the CDR3 is TGTGCCAGCAGCAACACCCGGGGTACAACTAATGAAAAACTGTTTTTT.

This rearrangement joins TRBV14 to TRBJ2-1; 11 nucleotides agree with TRBD1. Germline CDR1 and CDR2: SGHDN and FVKESK. V shed 1 base, J shed 4 bases, and the junction held 12 bases outside the gene matches. CDR3 length: 19 residues. CDR3 nucleotides: TGTGCCAGCAGCCAAGTTTCCGGACAGGGGGCGATTGGGTACAATGAGCAGTTCTTC. Translation: CASSQVSGQGAIGYNEQFF.

The chain couples TRBV18 to TRBJ2-1, with a weak D call TRBD2 (6 bases). The CDR3 covers 17 residues. V gave up 5 bases and J gave up 5 bases, with 22 bases separating them. Germline-derived CDR1 and CDR2 are KGHSH and LQKENI. CDR3 coding DNA: TGTGCCAGCTCAGGGGGGTCCCCAACCCGAACAGACAATGAGCAGTTCTTC. It specifies CASSGGSPTRTDNEQFF.

This chain links TRBV28 with TRBJ2-7; no definite D call. Trimming pared 9 bases from V and 3 bases from J, leaving 9 bases between. Germline CDR1 and CDR2: MDHEN and SYDVKM. The CDR3 extends over 11 amino acids. The CDR3 DNA reads TGTGCCAGTACGGACCGCTACGAGCAGTACTTC. The encoded protein is CASTDRYEQYF.

V and J are TRBV4-1 and TRBJ1-5; D is perhaps TRBD1 (6 bases). The CDR3 is 14 residues long. The germline V and J ends were trimmed by 4 bases and 5 bases, with 12 bases remaining between them. Germline CDR1 is MGHRA and CDR2 is YSYEKL. CDR3 nucleotide sequence: TGCGCCAGCAGCCCCGGGGGGCAGGATCAGCCCCAGCATTTT. This gives the protein CASSPGGQDQPQHF.

The rearrangement joins TRBV10-3 to TRBJ2-7; TRBD2 agrees at 8 bases. Unmatched junction bases numbered 3, after V lost 2 bases and J lost 3 bases. The V gene's germline CDR1 is ENHRY and CDR2 SYGVKD. The CDR3 sequence is 14 residues long. CDR3 nucleotide sequence: TGTGCCATCAGTGAGGCTGGGACTAGCTACGAGCAGTACTTC. Its translation: CAISEAGTSYEQYF.

The chain is built from TRBV5-1 and TRBJ2-7; D may be TRBD2 (6 bases). The CDR3 is 13 amino acids. Trimming cost V 7 bases and J 2 bases, with 13 bases left between them. The germline V gene encodes CDR1 SGHRS and CDR2 YFSETQ. The CDR3 coding sequence is TGCGCCAGCGGCGGGGCGGCGACCTACGAGCAGTACTTC. Amino acid sequence: CASGGAATYEQYF.

This clone came up once. The chain has TRBV25-1 and TRBJ2-3; D perhaps matches TRBD1 (6 bases). The CDR3 totals 16 residues. The V end was cut by 0 bases, the J end by 0 bases, with 10 bases between. The germline V gene has CDR1 MGHDK and CDR2 SYGVNS. DNA of the CDR3: TGTGCCAGCAGTGAATACAGGGGTGCTAGCACAGATACGCAGTATTTT. Its translation: CASSEYRGASTDTQYF. Complete variable domain (other parts from reference TRBV25-1 and TRBJ2-3): EADIYQTPRYLVIGTGKKITLECSQTMGHDKMYWYQQDPGMELHLIHYSYGVNSTEKGDLSSESTVSRIRTEHFPLTLESARPSHTSQYLCASSEYRGASTDTQYFGPGTRLTVL.

This clone has only a few counts. The chain combines TRBV19 with TRBJ1-1; possibly TRBD1 for D (5 bases). Germline V lookup: CDR1 LNHDA, CDR2 SQIVND (reference sequence). The CDR3 covers 12 residues. V lost 3 bases and J lost 9, with 11 bases in between. The CDR3 DNA follows: TGTGCCAGTAGTATTCAGGGAAAGAAAGCTTTCTTT. Protein: CASSIQGKKAFF.

CDR3 sequence: CAWSVAGGHYNEQFF. DNA for the CDR3: TGTGCCTGGAGTGTTGCGGGGGGACATTACAATGAGCAGTTCTTC. This chain uses TRBV30 with TRBJ2-1; 8 nucleotides align to TRBD2. The germline gives CDR1 GTSNPN, CDR2 SVGIG (reference sequence). Losses at the gene ends were 0 bases for V and 4 bases for J; bases not matched to a gene: 5. This CDR3 comprises 15 residues.

The chain links TRBV21-1 to TRBJ1-4; the D segment call TRBD1 is taken from the table without a DNA check. TRBV21-1 is designated a pseudogene. The CDR3 sequence is 15 residues long. The CDR3 DNA sequence: TGTGCCAGCAGCGAAGGCCAGGGTCCCAATGAAAAACTGTTTTTT. Translated: CASSEGQGPNEKLFF.

This clone was detected only once. This chain uses TRBV19 with TRBJ1-4; 7 nucleotides match TRBD1. This CDR3 contains 13 residues. The germline V gene encodes CDR1 LNHDA and CDR2 SQIVND (reference sequence). The V segment lost 9 bases and the J segment 4 bases; nucleotides outside the gene matches: 5. DNA of the CDR3: TGTGCCAGCACAGGACAGGTTAATGAAAAACTGTTTTTT. Translating gives CASTGQVNEKLFF.

The chain employs TRBV11-3 and TRBJ2-1, with D perhaps TRBD2 (6 bases). Trimming cost V 2 bases and J 0 bases, with 8 bases left between them. This CDR3 is 15 amino acids long. Germline CDR1 and CDR2: SGHNT and YENEEA. CDR3 in amino acids: CASSLSGDSYNEQFF. The CDR3 DNA reads as TGTGCCAGCAGCTTATCGGGGGACTCCTACAATGAGCAGTTCTTC.